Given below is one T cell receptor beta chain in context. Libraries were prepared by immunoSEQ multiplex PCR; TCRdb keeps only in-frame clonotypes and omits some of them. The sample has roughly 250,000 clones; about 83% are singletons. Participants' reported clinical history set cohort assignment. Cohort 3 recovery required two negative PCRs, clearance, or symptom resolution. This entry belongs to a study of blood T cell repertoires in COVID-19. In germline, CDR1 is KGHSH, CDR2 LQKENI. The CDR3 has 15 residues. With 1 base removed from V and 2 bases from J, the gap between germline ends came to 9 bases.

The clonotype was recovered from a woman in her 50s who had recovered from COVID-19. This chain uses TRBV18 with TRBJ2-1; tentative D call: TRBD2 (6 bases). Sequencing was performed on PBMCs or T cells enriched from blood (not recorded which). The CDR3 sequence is CASSPRGEAYNEQFF. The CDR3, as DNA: TGTGCCAGCTCACCACGGGGGGAGGCCTACAATGAGCAGTTCTTC.